The source of this TCR beta chain is a study of blood T cell repertoires in COVID-19. Germline V gene data show CDR1 as LNHDA and CDR2 as SQIVND (reference sequence). The V and J ends lost 5 bases and 2 bases respectively, with 10 bases between them. The length of the CDR3 is 14 residues. As concerns this clone: Other DNA sequences from this sample encode an identical CDR3 as well.

Clones were read by immunoSEQ multiplex PCR, and TCRdb kept only the in-frame ones, dropping some. The sample lists around 140,000 clones, around 79% occurring once. This chain joins TRBV19 and TRBJ1-3; D is perhaps TRBD1 (6 bases). The specimen was PBMCs or T cells enriched from blood (not recorded which). This TCR derives from a woman aged 45-60 years who had recovered from COVID-19. The CDR3: CASSLGQPGNTIYF. DNA of the CDR3: TGTGCCAGTAGTCTGGGACAACCTGGAAACACCATATATTTT.